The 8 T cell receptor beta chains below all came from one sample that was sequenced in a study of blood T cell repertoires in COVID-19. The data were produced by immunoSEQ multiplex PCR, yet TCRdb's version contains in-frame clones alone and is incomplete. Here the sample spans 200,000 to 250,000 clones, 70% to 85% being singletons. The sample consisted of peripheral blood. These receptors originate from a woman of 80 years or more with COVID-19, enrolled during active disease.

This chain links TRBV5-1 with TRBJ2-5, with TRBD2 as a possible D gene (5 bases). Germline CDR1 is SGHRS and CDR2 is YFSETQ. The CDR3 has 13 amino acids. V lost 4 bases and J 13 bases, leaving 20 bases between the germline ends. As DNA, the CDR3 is TGCGCCAGCAGCCCCGCGTATGGAGGCGTTTCGTACTTC. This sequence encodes CASSPAYGGVSYF.

The CDR3 DNA reads as TGCGCCAGCAACAGGGACGGAACTAACTATGGCTACACCTTC. It specifies CASNRDGTNYGYTF. V is TRBV5-1 and J is TRBJ1-2; a possible D gene is TRBD1 (6 bases). CDR1 SGHRS and CDR2 YFSETQ come from the germline V gene. CDR3 size: 14 residues. V lost 6 bases and J 0 bases, leaving 12 bases between the germline ends.

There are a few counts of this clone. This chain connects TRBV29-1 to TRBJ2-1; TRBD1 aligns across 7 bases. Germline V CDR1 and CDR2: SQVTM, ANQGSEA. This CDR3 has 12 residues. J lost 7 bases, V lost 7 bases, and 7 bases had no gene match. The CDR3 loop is CSAGRGNNEQFF. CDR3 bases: TGCAGCGCCGGCAGGGGGAATAATGAGCAGTTCTTC.

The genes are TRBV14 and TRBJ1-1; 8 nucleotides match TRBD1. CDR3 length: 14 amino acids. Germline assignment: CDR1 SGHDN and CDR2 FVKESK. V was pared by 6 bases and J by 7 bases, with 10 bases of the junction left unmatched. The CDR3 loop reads CASSRGQGGGEAFF. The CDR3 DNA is TGTGCCAGCAGTCGAGGACAGGGAGGAGGTGAAGCTTTCTTT.

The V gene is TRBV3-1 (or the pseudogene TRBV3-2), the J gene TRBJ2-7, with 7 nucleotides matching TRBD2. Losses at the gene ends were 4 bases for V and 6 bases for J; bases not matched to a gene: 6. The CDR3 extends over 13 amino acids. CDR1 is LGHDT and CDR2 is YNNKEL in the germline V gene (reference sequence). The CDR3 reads CASSLSREGEQYF. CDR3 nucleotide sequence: TGTGCCAGCAGCCTAAGCAGGGAGGGCGAGCAGTACTTC.

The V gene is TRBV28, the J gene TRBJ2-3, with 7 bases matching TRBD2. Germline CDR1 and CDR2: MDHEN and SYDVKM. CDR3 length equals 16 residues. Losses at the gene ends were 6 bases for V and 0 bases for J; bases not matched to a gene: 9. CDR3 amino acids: CASSLRGGTSTDTQYF. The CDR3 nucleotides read TGTGCCAGCAGCCTCCGCGGGGGAACTAGCACAGATACGCAGTATTTT. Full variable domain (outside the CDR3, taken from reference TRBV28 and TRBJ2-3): DVKVTQSSRYLVKRTGEKVFLECVQDMDHENMFWYRQDPGLGLRLIYFSYDVKMKEKGDIPEGYSVSREKKERFSLILESASTNQTSMYLCASSLRGGTSTDTQYFGPGTRLTVL.

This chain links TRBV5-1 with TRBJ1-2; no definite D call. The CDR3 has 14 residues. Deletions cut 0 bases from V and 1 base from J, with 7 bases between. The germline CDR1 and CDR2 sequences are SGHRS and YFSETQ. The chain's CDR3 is CASSLGQDNYGYTF. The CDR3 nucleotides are TGCGCCAGCAGCTTGGGTCAGGATAACTATGGCTACACCTTC. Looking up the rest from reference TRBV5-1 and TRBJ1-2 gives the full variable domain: KAGVTQTPRYLIKTRGQQVTLSCSPISGHRSVSWYQQTPGQGLQFLFEYFSETQRNKGNFPGRFSGRQFSNSRSEMNVSTLELGDSALYLCASSLGQDNYGYTFGSGTRLTVV.

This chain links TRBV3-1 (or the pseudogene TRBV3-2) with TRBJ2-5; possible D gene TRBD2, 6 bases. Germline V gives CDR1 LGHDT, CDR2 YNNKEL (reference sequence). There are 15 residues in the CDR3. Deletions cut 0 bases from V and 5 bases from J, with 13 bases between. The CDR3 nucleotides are TGTGCCAGCAGCCAAGAAGGAGGGAGGTGGGAGACCCAGTACTTC. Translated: CASSQEGGRWETQYF.